The 15 T cell receptor beta chains below were found in one sample sequenced in a study of T cells expressing NK-cell markers. TCRdb reworked the 5' RACE reads into one entry per CDR3 protein, no DNA. The table lists around 110,000 distinct CDR3 sequences, with approximately 17% in the top ten. The sample consisted of blood T cells: a sorted CD56 or NKG2C T cell subset, CD4+ or CD8+ T cells, or bulk PBMC T cells (not recorded which). The receptor source for this set is a woman between 18 and 69 years old in good health.

The J gene is TRBJ1-2, the V gene TRBV29-1; the D gene TCRdb calls, TRBD1, cannot be checked with no DNA. This CDR3 is 12 amino acids long. Germline assignment: CDR1 SQVTM and CDR2 ANQGSEA. The CDR3 spells CSVEQGNYGYTF.

This rearrangement joins TRBV29-1 to TRBJ2-1. Germline CDR1 is SQVTM and CDR2 is ANQGSEA. This CDR3 has 12 amino acids. The CDR3 sequence is CSVDRGTNEQFF.

The chain recombines TRBV4-1 with TRBJ1-2. CDR3 size: 17 residues. Germline loops: CDR1 MGHRA, CDR2 YSYEKL. CDR3 in amino acids: CASSQDLVLTWGYGYTF.

The rearrangement uses TRBV28 and TRBJ2-7; TCRdb calls TRBD1, which cannot be checked without DNA. CDR1 MDHEN and CDR2 SYDVKM come from the germline V gene. The CDR3 runs to 13 residues. CDR3 region: CASTPDRFYEQYF. Looking up the rest from reference TRBV28 and TRBJ2-7 gives the full variable domain: DVKVTQSSRYLVKRTGEKVFLECVQDMDHENMFWYRQDPGLGLRLIYFSYDVKMKEKGDIPEGYSVSREKKERFSLILESASTNQTSMYLCASTPDRFYEQYFGPGTRLTVT.

The rearrangement uses TRBV24-1 and TRBJ1-1. The CDR3 totals 16 residues. The V gene's germline CDR1 is KGHDR and CDR2 SFDVKD. The CDR3 protein is CATSDLHGYTAFEAFF.

CDR3 in amino acids: CASSFRQHNEQLF. The chain joins TRBV11-2 to TRBJ2-1; with no DNA, the TCRdb D assignment of TRBD1 cannot be verified. Germline V gene lookup returns CDR1 SGHAT and CDR2 FQNNGV. The CDR3 spans 13 residues. The whole variable domain, remainder taken from reference TRBV11-2 and TRBJ2-1, is EAGVAQSPRYKIIEKRQSVAFWCNPISGHATLYWYQQILGQGPKLLIQFQNNGVVDDSQLPKDRFSAERLKGVDSTLKIQPAKLEDSAVYLCASSFRQHNEQLFGPGTRLTVL.

The chain employs TRBV20-1 and TRBJ2-2; TCRdb indicates TRBD1, and absent DNA this call remains unverified. The germline V gene encodes CDR1 DFQATT and CDR2 SNEGSKA (reference sequence). The CDR3 is 15 residues long. The CDR3 reads CSARPLGQGTGELFF.

The chain couples TRBV7-9 to TRBJ2-3. The germline V gene has CDR1 SEHNR and CDR2 FQNEAQ (reference sequence). The CDR3 loop spans 13 amino acids. The chain's CDR3 is CASLADSTDTQYF.

The chain couples TRBV12-3 or TRBV12-4 to TRBJ2-1; without DNA, the TCRdb call of TRBD2 cannot be checked. The CDR3 has 15 residues. The CDR3 sequence: CASSLAGGVYNEQFF.

The rearrangement uses TRBV7-9 and TRBJ1-2; the D call of TRBD1 rests on TCRdb alone, since no DNA is present to check it. The CDR3 is 14 amino acids. Germline lookup yields CDR1 SEHNR and CDR2 FQNEAQ (reference sequence). CDR3 sequence: CASSGSLANYGYTF.

This chain connects TRBV6-2 or TRBV6-3 to TRBJ1-3. CDR1 is MNHEY and CDR2 is SVGEGT in the germline V gene. The CDR3 is 14 residues long. The CDR3 sequence: CASRRAGSGNTIYF.

The rearrangement uses TRBV6-2 or TRBV6-3 and TRBJ2-5. Germline CDR1 reads MNHEY; CDR2 reads SVGEGT. CDR3 size: 13 residues. CDR3: CASSYYPRETQYF.

The chain carries TRBV29-1 and TRBJ2-3; TCRdb gives TRBD1 as the D gene, but with no DNA this cannot be confirmed. Germline V gene sequence: CDR1 SQVTM, CDR2 ANQGSEA. This CDR3 is built from 15 residues. The CDR3 spells CSVAGDISSTDTQYF.

This sequence joins TRBV4-3 and TRBJ2-7; without DNA, the TCRdb call of TRBD2 cannot be checked. The CDR3 extends over 15 amino acids. Germline assignment: CDR1 LGHNA and CDR2 YSLEER. CDR3 loop: CASSQTGDLSYEQYF.

The chain is built from TRBV4-3 and TRBJ2-2. Germline values: CDR1 LGHNA, CDR2 YSLEER. The length of the CDR3 is 14 residues. The CDR3 region is CASSQIGRVGELFF.